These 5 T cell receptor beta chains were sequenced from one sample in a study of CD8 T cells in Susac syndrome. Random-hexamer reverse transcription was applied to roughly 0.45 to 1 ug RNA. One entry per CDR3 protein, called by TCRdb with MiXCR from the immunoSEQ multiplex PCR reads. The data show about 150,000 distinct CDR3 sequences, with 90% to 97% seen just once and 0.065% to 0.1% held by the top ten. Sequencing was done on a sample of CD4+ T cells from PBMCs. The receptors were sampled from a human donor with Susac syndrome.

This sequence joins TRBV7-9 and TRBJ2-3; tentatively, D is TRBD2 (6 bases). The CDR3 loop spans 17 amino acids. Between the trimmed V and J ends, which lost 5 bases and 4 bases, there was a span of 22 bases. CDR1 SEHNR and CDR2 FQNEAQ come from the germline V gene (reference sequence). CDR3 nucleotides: TGTGCCAGCAGCCCTCCCTTTCGACTAGAAAGTTCAGATACGCAGTATTTT. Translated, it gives CASSPPFRLESSDTQYF.

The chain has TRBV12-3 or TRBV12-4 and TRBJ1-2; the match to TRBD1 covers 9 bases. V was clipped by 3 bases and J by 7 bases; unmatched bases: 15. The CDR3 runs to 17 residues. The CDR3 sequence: CASSFKGQGRTSRGYTF. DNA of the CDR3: TGTGCCAGCAGTTTTAAGGGACAGGGCAGGACTTCCCGTGGCTACACCTTC.

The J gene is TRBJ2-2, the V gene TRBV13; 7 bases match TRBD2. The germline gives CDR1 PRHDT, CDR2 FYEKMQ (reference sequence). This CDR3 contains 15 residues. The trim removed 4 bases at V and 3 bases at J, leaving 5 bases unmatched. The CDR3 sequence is CASSSWDYYTGELFF. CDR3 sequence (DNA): TGTGCCAGCAGCTCCTGGGACTACTACACCGGGGAGCTGTTTTTT.

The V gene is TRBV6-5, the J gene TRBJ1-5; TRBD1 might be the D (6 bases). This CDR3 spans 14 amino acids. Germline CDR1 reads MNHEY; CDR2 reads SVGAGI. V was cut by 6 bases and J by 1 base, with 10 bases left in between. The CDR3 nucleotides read TGTGCCAGCAGGCAAGGGGGAAGCAATCAGCCCCAGCATTTT. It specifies CASRQGGSNQPQHF.

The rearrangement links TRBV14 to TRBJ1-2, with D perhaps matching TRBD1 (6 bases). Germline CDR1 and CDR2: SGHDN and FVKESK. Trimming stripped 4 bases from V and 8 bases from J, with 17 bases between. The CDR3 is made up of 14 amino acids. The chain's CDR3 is CASSLRDTRAGYTF. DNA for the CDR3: TGTGCCAGCAGCCTCCGGGACACGCGAGCCGGCTACACCTTC.